The rows below give T cell receptor beta chains drawn from one sample of a study of patients and donors after allogeneic stem cell transplantation. MiXCR, applied by TCRdb to the RT-PCR reads, yields one record per CDR3 protein. The sample yields some 880,000 distinct CDR3 sequences, roughly 18% seen once. Sequenced sample: blood, either unsorted or a sorted T cell fraction (not recorded which). Receptors were obtained from a human donor who was either an allogeneic HSCT recipient or a stem cell or donor lymphocyte infusion donor (not recorded which). It is not recorded whose cells these are; they may come from a transplant donor. Both conserved end residues are part of each CDR3. The order of the fields is V gene, clone size, CDR3 length, CDR3 protein. Only some rows state a clone size, as once, few, many or a class for expanded clones.

V: TRBV12-3/TRBV12-4; size: -; length: 14; CDR3: CASSAGSYNSPLHF
V: TRBV12-3/TRBV12-4; size: many; length: 15; CDR3: CASSFERGGTNEQFF
V: TRBV5-5; size: -; length: 16; CDR3: CASSLAQGAMNTEAFF
V: TRBV12-3/TRBV12-4; size: -; length: 13; CDR3: CASRPGDTDTQYF
V: TRBV5-1; size: few; length: 14; CDR3: CASSSGQTNYEQYF
V: TRBV7-9; size: -; length: 17; CDR3: CASTLTRKNFASEEQYF
V: TRBV12-3/TRBV12-4; size: few; length: 14; CDR3: CASSAGVGKNIQYF
V: TRBV5-5; size: many; length: 17; CDR3: CASSFAPGGSPGNTIYF
V: TRBV4-2; size: few; length: 15; CDR3: CASSQRVPSGNTIYF
V: TRBV18; size: -; length: 13; CDR3: CASSPARDTEAFF
V: TRBV3-1; size: -; length: 15; CDR3: CASSPGDGLYEKLFF
V: TRBV4-1; size: few; length: 16; CDR3: CASSRDLRSSYNEQFF
V: TRBV27; size: many; length: 13; CDR3: CASSLGGTETQYF